The 22 T cell receptor beta chains reported below all come from one sample, sequenced in a study of blood T cell repertoires in COVID-19. Profiled with immunoSEQ multiplex PCR; TCRdb holds only in-frame clones, not every one. Among some 330,000 clones listed, around nine tenths were seen once. The specimen sequenced was peripheral blood. All receptors derive from a woman in her forties or fifties with active or convalescent COVID-19.

As to this clone: The junction departs from the called germline gene at one end, perhaps through a read error. The chain couples TRBV4-2 to TRBJ1-1, with D hard to call. CDR1 and CDR2 from the germline V gene are LGHNA and YNFKEQ. CDR3 length: 17 residues. Here the CDR3 DNA reads TGTGCCAGCAGCCAAGATTCCCCCACGGGATTGAACGCTGAAGCTTTCTTT. Translation gives CASSQDSPTGLNAEAFF.

The chain carries TRBV4-2 and TRBJ2-7; D is perhaps TRBD1 (5 bases). The V and J ends lost 4 bases and 2 bases respectively, with 15 bases between them. The CDR3 is made up of 15 amino acids. Germline CDR1 is LGHNA and CDR2 is YNFKEQ. The CDR3 bases are TGTGCCAGCAGCCCGTTGGGTGGGGCACCCTACGAGCAGTACTTC. This codes for CASSPLGGAPYEQYF.

The chain uses TRBV6-1 and TRBJ1-2, with D possibly TRBD1 on 6 matching bases. V was pared by 2 bases and J by 6 bases, with 13 bases between. Germline CDR1 reads MNHNS; CDR2 reads SASEGT. The CDR3 loop spans 14 amino acids. The CDR3 coding sequence is TGTGCCAGCAGTGAACTTGCAGGGGCCGATGGCTACACCTTC. Translated: CASSELAGADGYTF.

The V gene is TRBV2, the J gene TRBJ1-1; D may be TRBD1 (5 bases). The CDR3 is 15 residues long. Germline V gene sequence: CDR1 SNHLY, CDR2 FYNNEI. V lost 4 bases, J lost 1 base, and 13 bases lay in between. CDR3 region: CASSGEGQKNTEAFF. The CDR3 DNA reads TGTGCCAGCAGTGGGGAAGGACAAAAGAACACTGAAGCTTTCTTT.

This chain connects TRBV4-1 to TRBJ1-4; 8 nucleotides agree with TRBD1. This CDR3 comprises 15 residues. From germline, CDR1 is MGHRA and CDR2 YSYEKL. The ends lost 0 bases at V and 5 bases at J; junction bases unmatched: 2. The CDR3 DNA is TGCGCCAGCAGCCAAGATCGGACAGGGAATGAAAAACTGTTTTTT. It yields the protein CASSQDRTGNEKLFF.

The chain links TRBV6-5 to TRBJ2-1, with 7 positions matching TRBD1. This CDR3 spans 14 amino acids. Trimming cost V 6 bases and J 7 bases; bases outside gene matches: 9. Germline lookup yields CDR1 MNHEY and CDR2 SVGAGI. The CDR3 protein is CASSSTGRKNEQFF. The CDR3 DNA reads TGTGCCAGCAGCTCGACAGGGCGTAAGAATGAGCAGTTCTTC.

The gene calls are TRBV3-1 (or the pseudogene TRBV3-2) and TRBJ1-4; the D gene is possibly TRBD1 (5 bases). V was trimmed by 0 bases and J by 8 bases, leaving 13 bases between them. The CDR3 consists of 15 residues. Germline CDR1 and CDR2: LGHDT and YNNKEL (reference sequence). CDR3 region: CASSQDGRASEKLFF. The DNA of the CDR3 is TGTGCCAGCAGCCAAGATGGCAGGGCTTCCGAAAAACTGTTTTTT.

In its sample, this clone was seen a few times. This chain links TRBV11-3 with TRBJ2-1; D is perhaps TRBD1 (7 bases). Per germline, CDR1 SGHNT and CDR2 YENEEA. The germline V and J ends were trimmed by 6 bases and 2 bases, with 11 bases remaining between them. The CDR3 sequence is 14 residues long. The CDR3 protein is CASSSGGPYNEQFF. The CDR3 DNA sequence: TGTGCCAGCAGTTCAGGGGGGCCCTACAATGAGCAGTTCTTC. Full variable domain (remainder filled in from reference TRBV11-3 and TRBJ2-1): EAGVVQSPRYKIIEKKQPVAFWCNPISGHNTLYWYLQNLGQGPELLIRYENEEAVDDSQLPKDRFSAERLKGVDSTLKIQPAELGDSAVYLCASSSGGPYNEQFFGPGTRLTVL.

The chain uses TRBV7-2 and TRBJ2-3, with 8 bases aligning to TRBD2. Losses at the gene ends were 3 bases for V and 4 bases for J; bases not matched to a gene: 9. CDR1 SGHTA and CDR2 FQGNSA come from the germline V gene. This CDR3 region has 16 residues. The CDR3 DNA follows: TGTGCCAGCAGCTTCGGCGGGGGGTTATGGGCAGATACGCAGTATTTT. Amino acid sequence: CASSFGGGLWADTQYF.

V and J are TRBV15 and TRBJ1-1; 10 nucleotides agree with TRBD1. This CDR3 is built from 14 residues. J lost 8 bases, V lost 1 base, and 4 bases had no gene match. Looked up from germline, CDR1 is LNHNV and CDR2 is YYDKDF (reference sequence). The CDR3 sequence: CATSRGTGGIEAFF. The CDR3 DNA is TGTGCCACCAGCAGAGGGACAGGGGGGATAGAAGCTTTCTTT.

This chain connects TRBV27 to TRBJ1-4; 8 bases map to TRBD1. From germline, CDR1 is MNHEY and CDR2 SMNVEV (reference sequence). The CDR3 covers 15 residues. The junction had 16 bases not matched to a gene; V was cut back by 6 bases and J by 13 bases. CDR3 bases: TGTGCCAGCAGACTCACCTCAGGGGGCTCGGGGTCACTGTTTTTT. This translates into CASRLTSGGSGSLFF. Complete variable domain (other parts from reference TRBV27 and TRBJ1-4): EAQVTQNPRYLITVTGKKLTVTCSQNMNHEYMSWYRQDPGLGLRQIYYSMNVEVTDKGDVPEGYKVSRKEKRNFPLILESPSPNQTSLYFCASRLTSGGSGSLFFGSGTQLSVL.

The table lists this clone with a few counts. The chain has TRBV7-2 and TRBJ1-1, with D unclear. This CDR3 spans 15 amino acids. From germline, CDR1 is SGHTA and CDR2 FQGNSA. V lost 2 bases to trimming and J lost 2 bases, with 12 bases between them. The CDR3 DNA reads as TGTGCCAGCAGCTTAAGATTGGGGAGTAACACTGAAGCTTTCTTT. Translation gives CASSLRLGSNTEAFF.

The chain combines TRBV7-9 with TRBJ2-7; the match to TRBD1 covers 10 bases. The trim removed 1 base at V and 5 bases at J, leaving 2 bases unmatched. The CDR3 runs 14 residues. Germline V gene lookup returns CDR1 SEHNR and CDR2 FQNEAQ (reference sequence). CDR3: CASSLGQGADEQYF. CDR3 coding DNA: TGTGCCAGCAGCTTAGGACAGGGGGCCGACGAGCAGTACTTC.

This clone occurred a few times. The chain employs TRBV5-6 and TRBJ1-2; 10 bases agree with TRBD1. Germline CDR1 is SGHDT and CDR2 is YYEEEE. J was trimmed by 6 bases and V by 5 bases; bases with no gene match: 16. The length of the CDR3 is 17 residues. The CDR3 sequence: CASSPDRGRMIRDGYTF. DNA of the CDR3: TGTGCCAGCAGTCCCGACAGGGGGCGAATGATTCGTGATGGCTACACCTTC.

V and J are TRBV28 and TRBJ2-7, with 7 bases matching TRBD1. The CDR3 spans 14 residues. V lost 4 bases and J lost 8; bases outside the gene matches: 11. From germline, CDR1 is MDHEN and CDR2 SYDVKM. The DNA for the CDR3 is TGTGCCAGCAGTTCCGGACAGGACGTCTTCAAGCAGTACTTC. It translates to CASSSGQDVFKQYF.

This rearrangement joins TRBV4-1 to TRBJ2-2; 10 bases are a match to TRBD2. Per the germline V gene, CDR1 is MGHRA and CDR2 is YSYEKL. This CDR3 is built from 16 residues. Unmatched junction bases numbered 4, after V lost 0 bases and J lost 6 bases. CDR3 sequence reads: CASSQDTSGKAGELFF. The CDR3 DNA reads TGCGCCAGCAGCCAAGATACTAGCGGGAAGGCCGGGGAGCTGTTTTTT.

V usage is TRBV10-3 and J usage is TRBJ2-5; 10 nucleotides match TRBD1. V was clipped by 4 bases and J by 9 bases; unmatched bases: 17. The CDR3 has 17 amino acids. Germline V gene sequence: CDR1 ENHRY, CDR2 SYGVKD. CDR3 residues: CAISVEVGQGGQGSQYF. The CDR3 bases are TGTGCCATCAGTGTCGAGGTTGGACAGGGGGGACAGGGGTCCCAGTACTTC.

Concerning this clone: The same CDR3 is also encoded by other DNA sequences in this sample. The V and J genes are TRBV5-1 and TRBJ2-7, with 8 positions matching TRBD1. The CDR3 runs 14 residues. Germline CDR1 reads SGHRS; CDR2 reads YFSETQ. V shed 7 bases, J shed 3 bases, and the junction held 9 bases outside the gene matches. The CDR3 region has the DNA TGCGCCAGCTCCCTGGACAGGGTGGGCTACGAGCAGTACTTC. This translates into CASSLDRVGYEQYF. Variable domain in full (rest from reference TRBV5-1 and TRBJ2-7): KAGVTQTPRYLIKTRGQQVTLSCSPISGHRSVSWYQQTPGQGLQFLFEYFSETQRNKGNFPGRFSGRQFSNSRSEMNVSTLELGDSALYLCASSLDRVGYEQYFGPGTRLTVT.

The chain has TRBV3-1 (or the pseudogene TRBV3-2) and TRBJ1-1; D unresolved. Trimming removed 4 bases at V and 4 bases at J, with 10 bases between. The CDR3 extends over 13 amino acids. CDR1 is LGHDT, CDR2 YNNKEL, per germline (reference sequence). CDR3 sequence (DNA): TGTGCCAGCAGCCCCGTACTAAGCACTGAAGCTTTCTTT. Protein sequence: CASSPVLSTEAFF.

Worth noting for this clone: Distinct nucleotide sequences in the sample also encode this CDR3. This chain joins TRBV18 and TRBJ2-3, with a weak D call TRBD1 (6 bases). The V gene's germline CDR1 is KGHSH and CDR2 LQKENI. The CDR3 is 12 residues long. V was clipped by 3 bases and J by 5 bases, with 6 bases between them. The CDR3 nucleotides read TGTGCCAGCTCACCCAGGGGAGATACGCAGTATTTT. Translated: CASSPRGDTQYF.

The J gene is TRBJ2-1, the V gene TRBV19; the match to TRBD2 covers 8 bases. V was pared by 5 bases and J by 8 bases, with 17 bases of the junction left unmatched. There are 17 residues in the CDR3. Germline CDR1 is LNHDA and CDR2 is SQIVND (reference sequence). The CDR3 protein is CASSGGLLAGKLDEQFF. CDR3 bases: TGTGCCAGTAGTGGGGGACTTTTAGCGGGGAAACTCGATGAGCAGTTCTTC.

This sequence joins TRBV18 and TRBJ1-6; D is unclear. The CDR3 runs 15 residues. Trimming pared 0 bases from V and 7 bases from J, leaving 10 bases between. Germline V gene lookup returns CDR1 KGHSH and CDR2 LQKENI. The CDR3, as DNA: TGTGCCAGCTCACCACCGAACAGCCCGAATTCACCCCTCCACTTT. The encoded protein is CASSPPNSPNSPLHF.